The T cell receptor (beta chain) under discussion was sequenced for a study of shared clonotypes between healthy human individuals. Worth noting for this clone: Antigen: not known.

Only Caucasian adults living in Nashville, Tennessee served as donors. Here immunoSEQ multiplex PCR was the method, and the copy in TCRdb shows in-frame clones only, minus some. The table includes some 580,000 clones, approximately 97% detected once. Germline CDR1 is LNHDA and CDR2 is SQIVND (reference sequence). Losses at the gene ends were 8 bases for V and 3 bases for J; bases not matched to a gene: 8. This CDR3 is built from 16 residues. General study points: Across subsets, estimated richness was generally greater for naive than for memory populations. Among a few donors, roughly 5.4% of naive CD4 clonotypes were found in common. Incomplete sequencing of sorted subsets was indicated by rarefaction despite large depth.

The clonotype was recovered from a woman in her thirties in good health. The chain employs TRBV19 and TRBJ2-6; TRBD1 matches 9 bases. The sequencing input was naive CD4+ T cells sorted from blood. The subset here: CD45RA+ positively selected. The CDR3 spells CASSPGTGYGANVLTF. The CDR3 DNA reads as TGTGCCAGTTCTCCCGGGACAGGGTATGGGGCCAACGTCCTGACTTTC. The full variable domain, in which reference TRBV19 and TRBJ2-6 provide the parts outside the CDR3, is DGGITQSPKYLFRKEGQNVTLSCEQNLNHDAMYWYRQDPGQGLRLIYYSQIVNDFQKGDIAEGYSVSREKKESFPLTVTSAQKNPTAFYLCASSPGTGYGANVLTFGAGSRLTVL.